This record looks at one T cell receptor (beta chain) sequence and its context. A much larger clone differs by one base, so this may be a read error. This same CDR3 is encoded by further DNA sequences in the sample. The data were taken from a study of shared clonotypes between healthy human individuals. This CDR3 has 14 residues. The V and J ends lost 1 base and 2 bases respectively, with 9 bases between them. Per germline, CDR1 SGDLS and CDR2 YYNGEE. Sorted-subset replicate PCRs used about 180 ng DNA, approximately 33,000 T cell genomes. TCRdb's table, derived via immunoSEQ multiplex PCR, lists solely in-frame clones and lacks some. The sample carries about 110,000 clones, approximately 65% recorded once.

The source of this sequence is a woman in her twenties or thirties in good health. Sequenced: memory CD8+ T cells sorted from blood. Subset meaning: CD45RO+ cells pooled with CCR7-negative TemRA cells. This chain joins TRBV9 and TRBJ1-1; D remains unclear. The CDR3 sequence is CASSVSWGNTEAFF. CDR3 DNA sequence: TGTGCCAGCAGCGTATCCTGGGGAAACACTGAAGCTTTCTTT.